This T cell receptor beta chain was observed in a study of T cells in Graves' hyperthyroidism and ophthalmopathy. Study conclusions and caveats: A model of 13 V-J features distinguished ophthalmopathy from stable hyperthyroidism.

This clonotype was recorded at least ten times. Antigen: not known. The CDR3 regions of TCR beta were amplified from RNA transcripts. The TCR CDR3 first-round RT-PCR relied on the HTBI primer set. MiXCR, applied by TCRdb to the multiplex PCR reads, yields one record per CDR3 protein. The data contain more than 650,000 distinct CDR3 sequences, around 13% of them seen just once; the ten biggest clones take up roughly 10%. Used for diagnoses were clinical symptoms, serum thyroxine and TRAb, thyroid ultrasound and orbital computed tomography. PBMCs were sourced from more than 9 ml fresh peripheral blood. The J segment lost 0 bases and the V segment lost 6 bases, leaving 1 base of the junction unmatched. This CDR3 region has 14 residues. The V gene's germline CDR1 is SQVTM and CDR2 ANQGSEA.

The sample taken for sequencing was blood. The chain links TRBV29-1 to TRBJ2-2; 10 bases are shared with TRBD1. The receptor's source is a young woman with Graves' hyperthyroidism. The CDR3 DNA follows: TGCAGCGTGGGGACAGGGGCGAACACCGGGGAGCTGTTTTTT. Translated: CSVGTGANTGELFF.